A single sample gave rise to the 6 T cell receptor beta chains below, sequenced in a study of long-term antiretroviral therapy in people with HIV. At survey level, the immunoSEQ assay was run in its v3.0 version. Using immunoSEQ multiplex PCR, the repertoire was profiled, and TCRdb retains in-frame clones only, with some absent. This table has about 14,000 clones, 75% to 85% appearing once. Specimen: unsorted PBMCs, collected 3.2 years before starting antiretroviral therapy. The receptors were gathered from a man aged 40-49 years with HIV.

CDR3 region: CASGLNPGLLSSYNEQFF. For the CDR3, the DNA is TGTGCTAGTGGTTTGAATCCGGGACTTCTAAGCTCCTACAATGAGCAGTTCTTC. V gene TRBV12-5 combines with J gene TRBJ2-1, with a possible D match to TRBD2 (6 bases). Per germline, CDR1 LGHNT and CDR2 FRNRAP. The CDR3 runs 18 residues. Trimming took off 2 bases at V and 0 bases at J, with 17 bases between the two ends.

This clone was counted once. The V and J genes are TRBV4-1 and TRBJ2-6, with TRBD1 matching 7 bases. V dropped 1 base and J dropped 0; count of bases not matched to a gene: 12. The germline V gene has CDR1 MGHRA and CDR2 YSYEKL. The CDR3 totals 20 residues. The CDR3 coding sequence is TGCGCCAGCAGCCAAGTGGAGACAGGGAGCCGCAACTCTGGGGCCAACGTCCTGACTTTC. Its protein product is CASSQVETGSRNSGANVLTF.

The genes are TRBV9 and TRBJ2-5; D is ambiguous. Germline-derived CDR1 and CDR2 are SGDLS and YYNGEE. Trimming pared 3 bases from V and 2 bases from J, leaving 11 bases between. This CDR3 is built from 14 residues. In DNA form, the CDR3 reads TGTGCCAGCAGCGGACGGATGGGGCAAGAGACCCAGTACTTC. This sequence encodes CASSGRMGQETQYF.

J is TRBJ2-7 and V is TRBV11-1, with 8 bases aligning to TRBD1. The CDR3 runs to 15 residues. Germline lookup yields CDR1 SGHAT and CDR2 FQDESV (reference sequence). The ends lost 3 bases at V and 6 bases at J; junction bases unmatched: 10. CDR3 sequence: CASSLFGTGLGEQYF. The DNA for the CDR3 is TGTGCCAGCAGCTTGTTTGGGACAGGCTTAGGCGAGCAGTACTTC.

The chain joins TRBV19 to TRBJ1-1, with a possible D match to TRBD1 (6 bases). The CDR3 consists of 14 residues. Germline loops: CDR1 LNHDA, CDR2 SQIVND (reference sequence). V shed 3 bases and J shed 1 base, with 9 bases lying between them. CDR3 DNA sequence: TGTGCCAGTAGTATTCTCAGGGGGAACACTGAAGCTTTCTTT. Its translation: CASSILRGNTEAFF.

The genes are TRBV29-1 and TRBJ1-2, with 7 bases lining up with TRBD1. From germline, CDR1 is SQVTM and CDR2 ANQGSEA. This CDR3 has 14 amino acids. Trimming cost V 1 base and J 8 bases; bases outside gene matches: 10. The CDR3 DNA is TGCAGCGTTGAAGGGTGGCAGGGGGATCGAGGCTACACCTTC. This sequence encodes CSVEGWQGDRGYTF.